This T cell receptor (beta chain) was recovered during a study of blood T cell repertoires in COVID-19. About the research overall: From T cells, B-cell-depleted T cells, or PBMCs came the material, which was cDNA or gDNA.

Original processing methods: Nucleated cell counts were estimated from reference gene primer amplification. The assay was immunoSEQ multiplex PCR, and TCRdb's table has in-frame clones only and misses some. V, J and clone size reflect that table, while D and trimming were determined from the DNA. Of under 250,000 clones in the sample, about 80% were seen once. The TCR was taken from a man aged 50 to 59 with active or convalescent COVID-19. The specimen sequenced was peripheral blood.

The chain's CDR3 is CASSHLGVGNTIYF. CDR3 coding DNA: TGTGCCAGCAGCCACCTAGGGGTGGGGAACACCATATATTTT. The V call is TRBV3-1 (or the pseudogene TRBV3-2), the J call TRBJ1-3; D might be TRBD1 (5 bases). V lost 3 bases, J lost 7 bases, and 13 bases lay in between. The CDR3 is 14 residues long. Germline loops: CDR1 LGHDT, CDR2 YNNKEL (reference sequence).